Shown below are 6 T cell receptor beta chains from a single sample sequenced in a study of blood T cells in healthy people across ages. It was with a sample-barcoded 5' primer and a J-beta primer mix that a second PCR of roughly 7 to 12 cycles was run. MiXCR was run by TCRdb on the 5' RACE reads, yielding one entry per CDR3 protein. The table records 1.5 million to 2 million distinct CDR3 sequences, 49% of them present only once. Sequenced material: blood. These receptors were obtained from a woman in her thirties or forties in good health.

The chain has TRBV6-5 and TRBJ2-2; D is unclear. This CDR3 is built from 16 residues. Germline V CDR1 and CDR2: MNHEY, SVGAGI. V shed 1 base and J shed 1 base, with 10 bases lying between them. CDR3 DNA sequence: TGTGCCAGCAGTTACTATGGACCGATGAACACCGGGGAGCTGTTTTTT. The encoded protein is CASSYYGPMNTGELFF.

The chain is built from TRBV7-9 and TRBJ2-1; D may match TRBD1 or TRBD2 (5 bases each). Trimming pared 5 bases from V and 5 bases from J, leaving 22 bases between. The germline gives CDR1 SEHNR, CDR2 FQNEAQ (reference sequence). The CDR3 extends over 17 amino acids. The CDR3 spells CASSRAGVRETNNEQFF. The CDR3 DNA reads as TGTGCCAGCAGCCGAGCCGGCGTCAGGGAGACTAACAATGAGCAGTTCTTC. Supplemented by reference TRBV7-9 and TRBJ2-1, the full variable domain reads DTGVSQNPRHKITKRGQNVTFRCDPISEHNRLYWYRQTLGQGPEFLTYFQNEAQLEKSRLLSDRFSAERPKGSFSTLEIQRTEQGDSAMYLCASSRAGVRETNNEQFFGPGTRLTVL.

This clonotype was seen a handful of times. V gene TRBV20-1 combines with J gene TRBJ1-2, with D maybe TRBD1 (6 bases). CDR1 is DFQATT and CDR2 is SNEGSKA in the germline V gene (reference sequence). This CDR3 comprises 13 residues. V dropped 6 bases and J dropped 7 bases, with 18 bases sitting between them. CDR3 sequence: CSAGGGADRGYTF. The DNA of the CDR3 is TGCAGTGCCGGAGGGGGGGCAGATCGTGGCTACACCTTC.

The chain combines TRBV20-1 with TRBJ2-1; a weak D match, TRBD1 (5 bases). The CDR3 runs to 12 residues. Germline CDR1 and CDR2: DFQATT and SNEGSKA (reference sequence). CDR3 DNA: TGCAGCCCTAGAGCTGGGGCAGGGGAGCAGTTCTTC. Translated, it gives CSPRAGAGEQFF.

This rearrangement joins TRBV28 to TRBJ2-4, with 12 bases identical to TRBD1. The DNA end is more similar to TRBJ2-5, so the J call may be wrong. Germline CDR1 and CDR2: MDHEN and SYDVKM. The CDR3 runs 15 residues. CDR3 protein: CASSAGTGGEETQYF. As DNA, the CDR3 is TGTGCCAGCAGCGCAGGGACAGGGGGCGAAGAGACCCAGTACTTC.

This rearrangement joins TRBV20-1 to TRBJ2-3; 9 bases agree with TRBD2. J was trimmed by 5 bases and V by 6 bases; bases with no gene match: 12. Germline lookup yields CDR1 DFQATT and CDR2 SNEGSKA (reference sequence). The CDR3 extends over 15 amino acids. The CDR3, as DNA: TGCAGTGCACAGAGGGAGGCGGGGGGGCTAGATACGCAGTATTTT. Protein: CSAQREAGGLDTQYF.